This TCR beta chain was identified during a study of pediatric ulcerative colitis. Repertoires were generated with immunoSEQ multiplex PCR, while TCRdb's copy carries only in-frame clones and drops some. The data show about 64,000 clones, about 90% seen once. The CDR3 length is 15 residues. CDR1 SNHLY and CDR2 FYNNEI come from the germline V gene. Trimming removed 6 bases at V and 2 bases at J, with 14 bases between. The J gene is TRBJ1-5, the V gene TRBV2; perhaps TRBD1 as D (6 bases). The origin of this receptor is a boy aged 5-17 years with severe ulcerative colitis. Sequencing used blood. CDR3 DNA sequence: TGTGCCAGCAGCTCACAGGGTACGGGCAATCAGCCCCAGCATTTT. As protein: CASSSQGTGNQPQHF.